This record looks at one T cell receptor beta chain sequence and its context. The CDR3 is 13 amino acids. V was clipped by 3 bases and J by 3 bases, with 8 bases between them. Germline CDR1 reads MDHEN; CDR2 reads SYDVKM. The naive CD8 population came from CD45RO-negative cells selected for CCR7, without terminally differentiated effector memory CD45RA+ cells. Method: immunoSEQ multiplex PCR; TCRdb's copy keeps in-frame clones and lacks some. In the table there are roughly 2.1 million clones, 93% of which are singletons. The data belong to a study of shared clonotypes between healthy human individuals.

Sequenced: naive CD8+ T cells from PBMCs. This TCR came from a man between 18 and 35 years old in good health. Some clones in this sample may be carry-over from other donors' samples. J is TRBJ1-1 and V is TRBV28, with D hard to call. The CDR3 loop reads CASSLTVHTEAFF. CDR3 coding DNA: TGTGCCAGCAGTTTGACGGTTCACACTGAAGCTTTCTTT. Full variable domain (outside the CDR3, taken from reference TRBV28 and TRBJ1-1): DVKVTQSSRYLVKRTGEKVFLECVQDMDHENMFWYRQDPGLGLRLIYFSYDVKMKEKGDIPEGYSVSREKKERFSLILESASTNQTSMYLCASSLTVHTEAFFGQGTRLTVV.